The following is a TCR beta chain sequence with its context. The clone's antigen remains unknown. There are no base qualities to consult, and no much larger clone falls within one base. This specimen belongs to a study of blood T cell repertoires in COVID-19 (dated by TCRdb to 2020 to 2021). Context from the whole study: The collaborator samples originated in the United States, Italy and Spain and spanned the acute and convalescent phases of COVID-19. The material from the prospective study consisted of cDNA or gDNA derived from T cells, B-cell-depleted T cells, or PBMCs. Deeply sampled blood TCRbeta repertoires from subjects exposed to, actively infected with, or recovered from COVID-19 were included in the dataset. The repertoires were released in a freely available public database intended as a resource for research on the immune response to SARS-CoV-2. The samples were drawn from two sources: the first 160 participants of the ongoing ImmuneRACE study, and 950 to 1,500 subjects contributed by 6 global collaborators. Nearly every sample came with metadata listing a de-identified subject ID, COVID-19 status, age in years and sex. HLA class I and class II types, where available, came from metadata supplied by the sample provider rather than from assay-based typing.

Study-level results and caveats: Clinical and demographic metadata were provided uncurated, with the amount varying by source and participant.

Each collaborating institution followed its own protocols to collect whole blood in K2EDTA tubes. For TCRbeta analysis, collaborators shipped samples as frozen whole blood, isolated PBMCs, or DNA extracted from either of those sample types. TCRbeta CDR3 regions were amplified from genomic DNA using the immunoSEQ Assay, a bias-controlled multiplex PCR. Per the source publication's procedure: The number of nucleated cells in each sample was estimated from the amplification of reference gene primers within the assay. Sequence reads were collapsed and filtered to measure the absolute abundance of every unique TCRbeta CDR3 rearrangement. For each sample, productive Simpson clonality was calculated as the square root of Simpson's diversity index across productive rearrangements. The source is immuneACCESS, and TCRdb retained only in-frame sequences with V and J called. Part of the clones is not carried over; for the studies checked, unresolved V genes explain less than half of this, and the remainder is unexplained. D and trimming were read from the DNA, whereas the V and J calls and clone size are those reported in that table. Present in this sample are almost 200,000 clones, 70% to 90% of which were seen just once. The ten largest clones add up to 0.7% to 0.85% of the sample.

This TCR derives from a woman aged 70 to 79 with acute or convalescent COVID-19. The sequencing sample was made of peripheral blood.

The nucleotide sequence is given as TGTGCCACCAGCAGAGTGCAGGGTCAGGACTATGGCTACACCTTC. This yields the protein CATSRVQGQDYGYTF. Recombination joined TRBV15 with TRBJ1-2, with a weak D call of TRBD1 (5 bases match). The CDR3 has 15 amino acids, counting the end cysteine and phenylalanine. Only the CDR3 part of the read is kept: 45 bases, read in frame from the first base. V lost 1 base and J lost 3 bases; the stretch between them is 12 bases long. CDR1 and CDR2 (LNHNV, YYDKDF) derive from the germline V gene (reference sequence).